This note documents a single T cell receptor beta chain sequence. The data were obtained in a study of Ad26.COV2.S vaccination and SARS-CoV-2 variants. Clones were sequenced by immunoSEQ multiplex PCR, and TCRdb holds only the in-frame ones, with some missing. The sample carries hundreds of thousands of clones, around nine tenths recorded once. The CDR3 spans 16 residues. With 0 bases clipped from V and 7 bases from J, the junction kept 7 bases outside the gene matches. Germline-derived CDR1 and CDR2 are MGHRA and YSYEKL. Indicated treatment: around 19 received Ad26.COV2.S at low or high dose, single or two shots; roughly five received placebo; per-sample allocation not given. Specimens were obtained on day 63 following the first vaccine or placebo injection.

Source: peripheral blood, taken in a trial of Ad26.COV2.S vaccine versus placebo. The clonotype comes from a person aged 18-65 years who received the Ad26.COV2.S COVID-19 vaccine or a placebo. This chain uses TRBV4-1 with TRBJ2-2; 8 bases map to TRBD1. CDR3 in DNA: TGCGCCAGCAGCCAAGATGCAGGGGGCGCGGACGGGGAGCTGTTTTTT. Translating it yields CASSQDAGGADGELFF.